The rows below give T cell receptor beta chains drawn from one sample of a study of immune characterization of retroperitoneal liposarcoma. One entry per CDR3 protein results from TCRdb running MiXCR on the PCR reads. The sample comprises 10,000 to 15,000 distinct CDR3 sequences, roughly 47% of which are singletons, and 9% to 15% rests with the top ten. Specimen: tumor tissue. These receptors all come from a female donor with retroperitoneal liposarcoma. Each CDR3 is given with its conserved first and last residue. D genes are given only for firm matches. Clone sizes are given selectively: once, few, many, or a class where the clone is expanded.

>.|TRBJ2-1|TRBV7-2|.
TGTGCCAGCAGCTTTACGGGAGAGGGCCCCGACGAGCAGTTCTTC
CASSFTGEGPDEQFF
>many|TRBJ2-1|TRBV7-9|TRBD2
TGTGCCAGCAGCTTAGCATCTAGCGGGGGTGAGGAGCAGTTCTTC
CASSLASSGGEEQFF
>.|TRBJ1-2|TRBV27|.
TGTGCCAGCAGTTTATACCCCCCGACACGTCCGCATGGCTACACCTTC
CASSLYPPTRPHGYTF
>medium-sized|TRBJ2-1|TRBV7-2|TRBD2
TGTGCCAGCAGCCCAAATTTAGCGGGTGGGAGGGAGACCCAGTTCTTC
CASSPNLAGGRETQFF
>.|TRBJ2-7|TRBV6-5|TRBD1
TGTGCCAGCAGTGGGACAGGGCCCTACGAGCAGTACTTC
CASSGTGPYEQYF
>.|TRBJ2-1|TRBV10-1|TRBD2
TGCGCCAGCAGTGATGGGACTAGCGGGGTGAGCGGTGAGCAGTTCTTC
CASSDGTSGVSGEQFF
>medium-sized|TRBJ1-6|TRBV6-1|.
TGTGCCAGCAACTCCGGGCCCTATAATTCACCCCTCCACTTT
CASNSGPYNSPLHF
>many|TRBJ2-5|TRBV6-1|TRBD1
TGTGCCAGGAGTCCGGGACAGGGCGAGACCCAGTACTTC
CARSPGQGETQYF
>.|TRBJ2-1|TRBV6-1|.
TGTGCCAGCAGTTATGGTCCGGGGTTCGGTGAGCAGTTCTTC
CASSYGPGFGEQFF
>.|TRBJ1-2|TRBV6-8|.
TGTGCCAGCAGTTACTCGGGGGAGTTTTTGAGATACACCTTC
CASSYSGEFLRYTF
>few|TRBJ2-7|TRBV27|TRBD1
TGTGCCAGCAGTTTATCCAGGGGGATCCCCTACGAGCAGTACTTC
CASSLSRGIPYEQYF
>few|TRBJ2-1|TRBV7-2|.
TGTGCCAGCAGCCCTGGGGCAGGGAGCTCCTACGAGCAGTTCTTC
CASSPGAGSSYEQFF
>.|TRBJ2-5|TRBV6-4|TRBD2
TGTGCCAGCAGTGGGACTAGCGGGCCGCAAGAGACCCAGTACTTC
CASSGTSGPQETQYF
>.|TRBJ2-5|TRBV6-1|.
TGTGCCAGCAGTGAATATAGAGGGGAGGAGACCCAGTACTTC
CASSEYRGEETQYF
>large|TRBJ2-7|TRBV6-1|TRBD1
TGTGCCAGCCCCGATCGTTCAGGGGGTAAGGCCTACAATGAGCAGTACTTC
CASPDRSGGKAYNEQYF
>.|TRBJ2-5|TRBV6-1|TRBD2
TGTGCCAGCAGTGAAGAGTTAGCGGGAGTCCAAGAGACCCAGTACTTC
CASSEELAGVQETQYF
>.|TRBJ2-7|TRBV11-2|TRBD1
TGTGCCAGCAGCCCCGGGACAGGGAACGAGCAGTACTTC
CASSPGTGNEQYF
>.|TRBJ2-5|TRBV6-1|TRBD2
TGTGCCAGCAGTGAGGCGACTAGCGGGAGGTTCGGGGCGCGGGAGCAGTACTTC
CASSEATSGRFGAREQYF
>.|TRBJ1-2|TRBV4-3|TRBD1
TGCGCCAGCAGCCAACCGGACAGGGAAGAGTATGGCTACACCTTC
CASSQPDREEYGYTF
>.|TRBJ2-7|TRBV10-1|.
TGCGCCAGACAGGGCTGGAGGTACGAGCAGTACTTC
CARQGWRYEQYF
>.|TRBJ1-2|TRBV6-8|.
TGTGCCAGCAGGACGCGCGATCGAGGTGTTGATGGCTACACCTTC
CASRTRDRGVDGYTF
>medium-sized|TRBJ2-7|TRBV6-1|TRBD2
TGTGCCAGCAGTGACCCGGGACTAGCGGGGACTTACTCCTACAATGAGCAGTACTTC
CASSDPGLAGTYSYNEQYF
>.|TRBJ1-1|TRBV6-1|.
TGTGCCAGCAGTGAAAACCCCGTAACTGAAGCTTTCTTT
CASSENPVTEAFF
>few|TRBJ2-2|TRBV7-8|TRBD1
TGTGCCAGCAGCTTAGGGGCAGGGGGCGCCGGCACCGGGGAGCTGTTTTTT
CASSLGAGGAGTGELFF
>.|TRBJ2-1|TRBV7-2|.
TGTGCCAGCCGAACTTCCTACGAGCAGTTCTTC
CASRTSYEQFF
>medium-sized|TRBJ2-2|TRBV6-1|.
TGTGCCAGCAGCCCCCCGGTGTCAGTCAACACCGGGGAGCTGTTTTTT
CASSPPVSVNTGELFF
>.|TRBJ2-1|TRBV7-2|TRBD1
TGTGCCAGCCAAATCGACAGGGGCGCCTACAATGAGCAGTTCTTC
CASQIDRGAYNEQFF
>many|TRBJ2-1|TRBV7-8|.
TGTGCCAGCACCGGAGGGAATGAGCAGTTCTTC
CASTGGNEQFF